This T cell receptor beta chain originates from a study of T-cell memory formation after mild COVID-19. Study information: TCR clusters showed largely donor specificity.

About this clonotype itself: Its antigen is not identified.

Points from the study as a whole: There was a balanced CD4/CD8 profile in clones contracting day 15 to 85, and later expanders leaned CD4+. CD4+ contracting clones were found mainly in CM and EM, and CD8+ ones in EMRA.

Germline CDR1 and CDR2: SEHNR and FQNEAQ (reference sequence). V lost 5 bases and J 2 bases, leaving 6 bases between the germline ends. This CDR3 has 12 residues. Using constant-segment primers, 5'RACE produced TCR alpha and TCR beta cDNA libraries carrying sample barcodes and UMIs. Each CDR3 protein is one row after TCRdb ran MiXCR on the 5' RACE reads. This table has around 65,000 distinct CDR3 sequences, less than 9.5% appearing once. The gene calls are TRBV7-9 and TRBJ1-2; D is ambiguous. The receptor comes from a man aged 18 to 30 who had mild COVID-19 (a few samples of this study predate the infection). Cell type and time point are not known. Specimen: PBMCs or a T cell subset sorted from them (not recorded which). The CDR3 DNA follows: TGTGCCAGCAGCGGGGAAAACTATGGCTACACCTTC. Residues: CASSGENYGYTF.